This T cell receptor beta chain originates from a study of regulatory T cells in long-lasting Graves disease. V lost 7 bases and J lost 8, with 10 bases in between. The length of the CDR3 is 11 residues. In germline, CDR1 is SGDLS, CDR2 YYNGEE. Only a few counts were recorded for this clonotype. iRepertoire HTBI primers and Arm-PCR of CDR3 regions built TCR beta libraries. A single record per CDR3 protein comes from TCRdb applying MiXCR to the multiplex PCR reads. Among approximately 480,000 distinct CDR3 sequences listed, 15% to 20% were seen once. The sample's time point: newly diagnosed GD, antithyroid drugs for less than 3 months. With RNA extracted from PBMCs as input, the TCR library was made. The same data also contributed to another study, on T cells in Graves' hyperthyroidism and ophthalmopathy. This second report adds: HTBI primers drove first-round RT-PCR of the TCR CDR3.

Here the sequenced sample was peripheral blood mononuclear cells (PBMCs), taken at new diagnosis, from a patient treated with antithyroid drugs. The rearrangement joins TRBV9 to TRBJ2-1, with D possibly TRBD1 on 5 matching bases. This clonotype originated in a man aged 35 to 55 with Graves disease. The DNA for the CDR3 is TGTGCCAGCGGCAGGGTCCATGAGCAGTTCTTC. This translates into CASGRVHEQFF.